Listed below are T cell receptor beta chains from one sample, sequenced in a study of T cell responses to AZD1222 COVID-19 vaccine. The repertoire was sequenced with immunoSEQ multiplex PCR; TCRdb's copy has only in-frame clones and lacks some. This table holds around 120,000 clones, roughly 85% found once. Specimen: peripheral blood, collected on day 0 of MenACWY control vaccination. All receptors come from an adult in good health. Each CDR3 is given with its conserved first and last residue. A D gene is named only where the DNA matches it firmly. Size tells how often a clone was seen (once, few, many) or the class of an expanded clone, and some rows leave it out.

>TRBV20-1|TRBJ1-2|-|-
CSALLYTF
TGCAGTGCCCTCCTCTACACCTTC
>TRBV4-2|TRBJ2-2|-|-
CASSQDWGANTGELFF
TGTGCCAGCAGCCAAGATTGGGGGGCGAACACCGGGGAGCTGTTTTTT
>TRBV6-1|TRBJ2-5|-|-
CASSELPPARPQETQYF
TGTGCCAGCAGTGAATTGCCCCCCGCCAGGCCCCAAGAGACCCAGTACTTC
>TRBV11-2|TRBJ1-5|few|-
CASSLGGFSNQPQHF
TGTGCCAGCAGCTTAGGAGGATTTAGCAATCAGCCCCAGCATTTT
>TRBV5-6|TRBJ2-4|-|TRBD2
CASSLWSGGGNIQYF
TGTGCCAGCAGCTTATGGTCTGGCGGGGGAAACATTCAGTACTTC
>TRBV19|TRBJ2-1|-|TRBD1
CASRTDRGLYNEQFF
TGTGCCAGTAGGACGGACAGGGGACTTTACAATGAGCAGTTCTTC
>TRBV7-8|TRBJ1-5|-|-
CASSSDSNQPQHF
TGTGCCAGCAGCTCGGACAGCAATCAGCCCCAGCATTTT
>TRBV6-2/TRBV6-3|TRBJ2-4|-|-
CASSSSSMGNIQYF
TGTGCCAGCAGTTCCTCCAGCATGGGAAACATTCAGTACTTC
>TRBV19|TRBJ1-6|-|-
CASSLIVGRGAGSNSPLHF
TGTGCCAGTAGTCTTATAGTGGGGCGGGGAGCGGGGTCTAATTCACCCCTCCACTTT
>TRBV6-1|TRBJ1-6|-|-
CASSEARAGALNSPLHF
TGTGCCAGCAGTGAAGCCCGGGCGGGGGCGCTTAATTCACCCCTCCACTTT